Each of the 11 T cell receptor beta chains below was sequenced from the same sample in a study of T-cell memory formation after mild COVID-19. TCRdb redid the calling of the 5' RACE reads with MiXCR, one entry per CDR3 protein. Counted here are approximately 570,000 distinct CDR3 sequences, roughly 18% occurring once; the ten biggest clones make up 12%. Material: PBMCs or a T cell subset sorted from them (not recorded which). The receptors stem from an adult woman who had mild COVID-19 (a few samples of this study predate the infection). Cell type and time point are not known.

This chain connects TRBV5-1 to TRBJ2-1; D remains unclear. CDR1 and CDR2 from the germline V gene are SGHRS and YFSETQ. The CDR3 has 13 amino acids. The V and J ends lost 4 bases and 5 bases respectively, with 10 bases between them. CDR3 nucleotide sequence: TGCGCCAGCAGCCTCGAGATTAACAATGAGCAGTTCTTC. Translating it yields CASSLEINNEQFF.

The chain has TRBV7-9 and TRBJ2-3, with 7 bases matching TRBD2. The CDR3 is 15 amino acids. With 1 base clipped from V and 2 bases from J, the junction kept 3 bases outside the gene matches. Germline V lookup: CDR1 SEHNR, CDR2 FQNEAQ (reference sequence). The CDR3 here is CASSLGAGNTDTQYF. DNA for the CDR3: TGTGCCAGCAGCTTAGGAGCGGGGAACACAGATACGCAGTATTTT.

The chain links TRBV9 to TRBJ2-3; D not certain. The CDR3 runs 15 residues. Germline V gene data show CDR1 as SGDLS and CDR2 as YYNGEE. V was cut by 0 bases and J by 0 bases, with 8 bases left in between. In nucleotides, the CDR3 is TGTGCCAGCAGCGTAGGACGGCGAAGCACAGATACGCAGTATTTT. Translation: CASSVGRRSTDTQYF.

This clonotype appeared a few times. The chain couples TRBV5-5 to TRBJ2-2; TRBD1 matches 12 bases. The CDR3 extends over 16 amino acids. Trimming took 4 bases from V and 6 from J; bases not matched to a gene: 7. Germline V gene data show CDR1 as SGHKS and CDR2 as YYEKEE (reference sequence). CDR3: CASSLRDRGRAGELFF. CDR3 bases: TGTGCCAGCAGCCTCCGGGACAGGGGGCGCGCCGGGGAGCTGTTTTTT.

The chain carries TRBV7-2 and TRBJ1-6, with D possibly matching TRBD1 (6 bases). Germline lookup yields CDR1 SGHTA and CDR2 FQGNSA. The CDR3 has 15 residues. The V and J ends lost 4 bases and 8 bases respectively, with 15 bases between them. The CDR3, as DNA: TGTGCCAGCAGCTCCCCGTCAACAGGGTATTCACCCCTCCACTTT. Protein: CASSSPSTGYSPLHF.

This clonotype was picked up a small number of times. The chain combines TRBV3-1 with TRBJ2-3; 10 bases are shared with TRBD2. The J segment lost 6 bases and the V segment lost 0 bases, leaving 6 bases of the junction unmatched. CDR1 and CDR2 from the germline V gene are LGHDT and YNNKEL (reference sequence). This CDR3 is 16 amino acids long. As DNA, the CDR3 is TGTGCCAGCAGCCAAGAACAGCGGGGGGGCCGGGATACGCAGTATTTT. Translated, it gives CASSQEQRGGRDTQYF.

This clonotype showed up just a few times. The rearrangement uses TRBV7-6 and TRBJ2-7, with 11 bases that match TRBD2. CDR1 SGHVS and CDR2 FNYEAQ come from the germline V gene. The V segment lost 4 bases and the J segment 1 base; nucleotides outside the gene matches: 9. The CDR3 is 17 residues long. The CDR3 DNA is TGTGCCAGCAGCTCACCCTGGACTAGCGGGCCTTCCTACGAGCAGTACTTC. Amino acids: CASSSPWTSGPSYEQYF.

The CDR3 here is CATSRDTHSYEQYF. DNA for the CDR3: TGTGCCACCAGCAGAGATACTCACTCCTACGAGCAGTACTTC. The chain links TRBV15 to TRBJ2-7; D not certain. Germline V gene lookup returns CDR1 LNHNV and CDR2 YYDKDF (reference sequence). The V gene lost 0 bases and the J gene lost 0 bases, with 6 bases spanning the gap. The CDR3 length is 14 residues.

The V gene is TRBV5-1, the J gene TRBJ1-1, with no clear D. CDR1 is SGHRS, CDR2 YFSETQ, per germline. The CDR3 is 14 amino acids. Trimming removed 3 bases from V and 1 base from J, with 10 bases in between. This CDR3 is CASSSNQGNTEAFF. The DNA of the CDR3 is TGCGCCAGCAGCTCCAACCAAGGGAACACTGAAGCTTTCTTT.

This clonotype has a count of ten or more. The chain is built from TRBV7-9 and TRBJ2-3; D gene uncertain. CDR3 size: 12 residues. Between the trimmed V and J ends, which lost 5 bases and 6 bases, there was a span of 9 bases. Per germline, CDR1 SEHNR and CDR2 FQNEAQ (reference sequence). The DNA of the CDR3 is TGTGCCAGCAGCCTACGGGTGGATACGCAGTATTTT. Protein sequence: CASSLRVDTQYF.

The table lists this clonotype with a few counts. The J gene is TRBJ2-1, the V gene TRBV11-3; 9 bases fit TRBD1. The germline gives CDR1 SGHNT, CDR2 YENEEA. CDR3 length: 15 amino acids. The V and J ends lost 3 bases and 4 bases, in that order; junction bases with no gene match: 4. The CDR3 here is CASSFGTGPYNEQFF. The CDR3, as DNA: TGTGCCAGCAGCTTTGGGACAGGGCCATACAATGAGCAGTTCTTC.